These 14 T cell receptor beta chains originate from one sample sequenced in a study of T cell responses to AZD1222 COVID-19 vaccine. Profiling relied on immunoSEQ multiplex PCR, and the TCRdb table lists in-frame clones only, not all of them. The sample shows approximately 150,000 clones, approximately 91% of them seen only once. Sequences were derived from peripheral blood, sampled 28 days after the second AZD1222 dose. The receptor set was obtained from an adult who received the AZD1222 COVID-19 vaccine.

The chain employs TRBV7-9 and TRBJ2-5; 13 bases agree with TRBD2. Germline trimming cut 4 bases from V and 5 bases from J; bases unmatched to any gene: 10. This CDR3 is built from 17 residues. Germline V gene sequence: CDR1 SEHNR, CDR2 FQNEAQ (reference sequence). Here the CDR3 DNA reads TGTGCCAGCAGCTCCACTGGACTAGCGGGAGTCCGCGAGACCCAGTACTTC. This sequence encodes CASSSTGLAGVRETQYF.

The chain links TRBV5-6 to TRBJ2-2; D perhaps matches TRBD2 (6 bases). Trimming removed 2 bases from V and 5 bases from J, with 22 bases in between. CDR1 is SGHDT, CDR2 YYEEEE, per germline. The CDR3 consists of 18 residues. The CDR3 here is CASSLYLGQDYLTGELFF. In DNA form, the CDR3 reads TGTGCCAGCAGCTTATATCTAGGTCAGGACTACCTTACCGGGGAGCTGTTTTTT. The full variable domain, its missing parts supplied by reference TRBV5-6 and TRBJ2-2, is DAGVTQSPTHLIKTRGQQVTLRCSPKSGHDTVSWYQQALGQGPQFIFQYYEEEERQRGNFPDRFSGHQFPNYSSELNVNALLLGDSALYLCASSLYLGQDYLTGELFFGEGSRLTVL.

The chain carries TRBV19 and TRBJ1-2; D remains ambiguous. The germline V gene has CDR1 LNHDA and CDR2 SQIVND (reference sequence). The CDR3 is made up of 11 amino acids. Deletions cut 9 bases from V and 4 bases from J, with 9 bases between. The CDR3 loop reads CASRRFYGYTF. The CDR3 nucleotides read TGTGCCAGCCGTCGGTTCTATGGCTACACCTTC.

The rearrangement links TRBV3-1 (or the pseudogene TRBV3-2) to TRBJ2-2; no clear D. The CDR3 is made up of 16 amino acids. CDR1 and CDR2 from the germline V gene are LGHDT and YNNKEL (reference sequence). Trimming removed 3 bases at V and 3 bases at J, with 14 bases between. CDR3 amino acids: CASSHTLDQHTGELFF. In nucleotides, the CDR3 is TGTGCCAGCAGCCATACCCTTGACCAGCACACCGGGGAGCTGTTTTTT.

The rearrangement uses TRBV5-5 and TRBJ1-5; weak D call: TRBD1 (6 bases). The V end lost 3 bases, the J end lost 0 bases, and 13 bases lay between the germline ends. The CDR3 runs to 16 residues. Germline V gene data show CDR1 as SGHKS and CDR2 as YYEKEE (reference sequence). This chain's CDR3 is CASSSQGQHSNQPQHF. The CDR3 DNA sequence: TGTGCCAGCAGCTCGCAAGGACAGCATAGCAATCAGCCCCAGCATTTT.

This sequence joins TRBV6-1 and TRBJ1-1, with no clear D. The CDR3 loop spans 11 amino acids. Germline lookup yields CDR1 MNHNS and CDR2 SASEGT. Trimming shortened V by 5 bases and J by 8 bases, and 9 bases separated the two germline ends. CDR3 loop: CASSPQIEAFF. CDR3 coding DNA: TGTGCCAGCAGTCCGCAGATCGAAGCTTTCTTT.

This clone was observed a few times. The chain has TRBV6-5 and TRBJ2-5; the D gene could be TRBD1 or TRBD2 (5 bases each). V lost 10 bases to trimming and J lost 7 bases, with 22 bases between them. CDR3 length: 14 residues. CDR1 and CDR2 (germline): MNHEY, SVGAGI. The CDR3 sequence: CATTVRGRVGTQYF. The CDR3, as DNA: TGTGCCACCACCGTACGGGGCCGCGTGGGGACCCAGTACTTC.

The chain employs TRBV5-1 and TRBJ1-3; TRBD1 aligns across 7 bases. The CDR3 runs to 16 residues. Germline-derived CDR1 and CDR2 are SGHRS and YFSETQ. With 4 bases clipped from V and 2 bases from J, the junction kept 9 bases outside the gene matches. The CDR3, as DNA: TGCGCCAGCAGCGCCGGGGCAACAGGGGCTGGAAACACCATATATTTT. Translating gives CASSAGATGAGNTIYF.

This sequence joins TRBV15 and TRBJ2-7; D not certain. CDR3 length equals 13 residues. V lost 0 bases to trimming and J lost 6 bases, with 9 bases between them. Per the germline V gene, CDR1 is LNHNV and CDR2 is YYDKDF (reference sequence). The CDR3: CATSRDDVGEQYF. The CDR3 DNA reads TGTGCCACCAGCAGAGATGACGTCGGCGAGCAGTACTTC.

The CDR3 here is CASSLEASNQPQHF. The CDR3 DNA sequence: TGCGCCAGCAGCTTGGAGGCCAGCAATCAGCCCCAGCATTTT. This rearrangement joins TRBV5-1 to TRBJ1-5, with D hard to call. The CDR3 is 14 amino acids. V was cut by 0 bases and J by 1 base, with 5 bases left in between. Germline CDR1 reads SGHRS; CDR2 reads YFSETQ.

The chain couples TRBV7-2 to TRBJ2-7, with 7 bases that match TRBD2. The V gene's germline CDR1 is SGHTA and CDR2 FQGNSA. After removal of 4 bases from V and 2 bases from J, the junction contained 5 bases not matched to a gene. The CDR3 has 14 amino acids. This CDR3 reads CASSSSGIPYEQYF. DNA for the CDR3: TGTGCCAGCAGCTCGAGCGGGATACCCTACGAGCAGTACTTC.

The genes are TRBV3-1 (or the pseudogene TRBV3-2) and TRBJ1-5, with D unclear. There are 14 residues in the CDR3. Trimming removed 0 bases at V and 5 bases at J, with 8 bases between. CDR1 is LGHDT and CDR2 is YNNKEL in the germline V gene (reference sequence). The CDR3 DNA is TGTGCCAGCAGCCAAGACGGGAGGTATCAGCCCCAGCATTTT. Translation: CASSQDGRYQPQHF.

This chain connects TRBV5-1 to TRBJ1-1, with D perhaps matching TRBD1 (5 bases). Germline V gene lookup returns CDR1 SGHRS and CDR2 YFSETQ. This CDR3 spans 14 amino acids. V lost 4 bases and J 0 bases, leaving 10 bases between the germline ends. CDR3: CASSQKDMNTEAFF. CDR3 DNA: TGCGCCAGCAGCCAAAAGGACATGAACACTGAAGCTTTCTTT.

V is TRBV3-1 (or the pseudogene TRBV3-2) and J is TRBJ2-7, with TRBD1 matching over 9 bases. V shed 4 bases, J shed 1 base, and the junction held 5 bases outside the gene matches. Germline V lookup: CDR1 LGHDT, CDR2 YNNKEL (reference sequence). The CDR3 has 15 residues. Written as DNA, the CDR3 is TGTGCCAGCAGCCCCCCGGGACAGGGTTCCTACGAGCAGTACTTC. This sequence encodes CASSPPGQGSYEQYF.